This passage covers 7 T cell receptor beta chains from one sample sequenced in a study of response to subunit inactivated influenza vaccine. TCRdb redid the calling of the RT-PCR reads with MiXCR, one entry per CDR3 protein. The table records 500,000 or so distinct CDR3 sequences, approximately 11% of them present only once. This sample comprised PBMCs from blood, obtained around seven weeks after vaccination. The source of these receptors is a man in his fifties or sixties who received an inactivated influenza vaccine.

This clonotype was observed a few times. The chain uses TRBV7-2 and TRBJ2-5; D is uncertain. The CDR3 runs 13 residues. Trimming cost V 4 bases and J 2 bases, with 8 bases left between them. Germline V CDR1 and CDR2: SGHTA, FQGNSA. The chain's CDR3 is CASSSPQQETQYF. The DNA for the CDR3 is TGTGCCAGCAGCTCACCCCAACAAGAGACCCAGTACTTC.

The rearrangement joins TRBV24-1 to TRBJ2-1; the match to TRBD1 covers 10 bases. CDR1 and CDR2 from the germline V gene are KGHDR and SFDVKD. CDR3 size: 16 residues. V was clipped by 4 bases and J by 2 bases; unmatched bases: 4. The CDR3 sequence: CATSDRTGGAYNEQFF. CDR3 DNA: TGTGCCACCAGTGACCGGACAGGGGGGGCCTACAATGAGCAGTTCTTC.

This clonotype occurred a few times. V and J are TRBV12-3 or TRBV12-4 and TRBJ2-5, with 10 bases that match TRBD2. With V trimmed by 6 bases and J by 3 bases, 4 bases remained unmatched. The CDR3 consists of 14 residues. In DNA form, the CDR3 reads TGTGCCAGCAGCCAGCGGGAGGGGAAAGAGACCCAGTACTTC. Its protein product is CASSQREGKETQYF.

This clonotype was found many times. This rearrangement joins TRBV12-3 or TRBV12-4 to TRBJ2-5; 7 bases align to TRBD1. J lost 1 base, V lost 5 bases, and 4 bases had no gene match. This CDR3 has 14 amino acids. Here the CDR3 reads CASSPRGSQETQYF. CDR3 DNA: TGTGCCAGCAGTCCCAGGGGGTCCCAAGAGACCCAGTACTTC.

As regards this clonotype: Mismatch with germline at one junction end may stem from a read error. The chain links TRBV10-3 to TRBJ2-1; 9 bases line up with TRBD2. This CDR3 has 15 residues. The germline V gene encodes CDR1 ENHRY and CDR2 SYGVKD. In DNA form, the CDR3 reads TGTGCCATCAGCCCTAGCGGGGACTCCTACAATGAGCAGCTCTTC. Its translation is CAISPSGDSYNEQLF.

This clonotype was counted a few times. The V call is TRBV6-5, the J call TRBJ2-5, with a possible D match to TRBD2 (5 bases). The ends were cut back, 4 bases at V and 4 bases at J, with 16 bases in the middle. The CDR3 sequence is 15 residues long. CDR1 and CDR2 (germline): MNHEY, SVGAGI. CDR3 protein: CASSFAGGTGETQYF. For the CDR3, the DNA is TGTGCCAGCAGTTTCGCCGGAGGAACCGGAGAGACCCAGTACTTC.

This clonotype has only a few counts. The rearrangement uses TRBV5-1 and TRBJ2-3; 8 bases agree with TRBD2. Germline CDR1 SGHRS, CDR2 YFSETQ. CDR3 length: 17 residues. Trimming cost V 3 bases and J 3 bases; bases outside gene matches: 12. CDR3 DNA: TGCGCCAGCAGCTCCGCGGGAAGGAGCGGGGGAACAGATACGCAGTATTTT. Its protein is CASSSAGRSGGTDTQYF. Full variable domain (outside the CDR3, taken from reference TRBV5-1 and TRBJ2-3): KAGVTQTPRYLIKTRGQQVTLSCSPISGHRSVSWYQQTPGQGLQFLFEYFSETQRNKGNFPGRFSGRQFSNSRSEMNVSTLELGDSALYLCASSSAGRSGGTDTQYFGPGTRLTVL.